Listed below are T cell receptor beta chains from one sample, sequenced in a study of OX40 agonist ivuxolimab in advanced cancers. The protocol was immunoSEQ multiplex PCR, while the TCRdb copy is restricted to in-frame clones and leaves out a portion. The sample lists some 40,000 clones, just under 85% seen once, with under 40% in the top ten. The sample in question was CD4+ or CD8+ T cells sorted from blood, obtained in a trial of the OX40 agonist ivuxolimab. All receptors come from an adult with an advanced solid tumor such as melanoma, head and neck, liver or kidney cancer. CDR3s include the opening cysteine and the closing phenylalanine or tryptophan. Each record gives: clone size, J gene, V gene, D gene, CDR3 protein, CDR3 DNA. The D gene is left open where the match is weak. Clone size is given for some rows only: seen once, a few or many times, or a class if the clone is expanded.

>.|TRBJ1-1|TRBV19|.
CASIGFTEAFF
TGTGCCAGTATTGGGTTCACTGAAGCTTTCTTT
>.|TRBJ2-1|TRBV11-3|.
CASSLDPGHNEQFF
TGTGCCAGCAGCTTAGATCCAGGACACAATGAGCAGTTCTTC
>few|TRBJ1-2|TRBV6-1|TRBD1
CASSGPGQGANFYGYTF
TGTGCCAGCAGTGGACCGGGACAGGGGGCAAATTTCTATGGCTACACCTTC
>.|TRBJ1-5|TRBV2|TRBD1
CASSSGQGNQPQHF
TGTGCCAGCAGCTCGGGACAGGGGAATCAGCCCCAGCATTTT
>.|TRBJ2-1|TRBV5-1|TRBD2
CASNLAGETNEQFF
TGCGCCAGCAACCTAGCGGGTGAAACCAATGAGCAGTTCTTC
>medium-sized|TRBJ2-1|TRBV11-2|.
CASSSGTQYSYNEQFF
TGTGCCAGCAGCTCAGGGACACAGTACTCCTACAATGAGCAGTTCTTC
>.|TRBJ2-3|TRBV5-1|TRBD2
CASSSVGAGADTQYF
TGCGCCAGCAGCTCCGTTGGTGCGGGAGCAGATACGCAGTATTTT
>.|TRBJ2-1|TRBV7-8|TRBD2
CASSLVGTSGVYNEQFF
TGTGCCAGCAGCTTAGTCGGGACTAGCGGGGTGTACAATGAGCAGTTCTTC
>.|TRBJ2-2|TRBV4-1|TRBD2
CASSQTSGGAGELFF
TGCGCCAGCAGCCAGACTAGCGGGGGGGCCGGGGAGCTGTTTTTT
>.|TRBJ2-3|TRBV15|TRBD2
CATSRDRTSGTDTQYF
TGTGCCACCAGCAGAGATCGGACTAGCGGCACAGATACGCAGTATTTT
>.|TRBJ2-7|TRBV2|.
CASSDRLRGYEQYF
TGTGCCAGCAGTGACAGGCTAAGGGGCTACGAGCAGTACTTC
>.|TRBJ1-2|TRBV18|.
CASLGVGREANYGYTF
TGTGCCAGCCTCGGCGTTGGTCGGGAAGCTAACTATGGCTACACCTTC
>once|TRBJ1-1|TRBV11-2|.
CASSLVGEGVNTEAFF
TGTGCCAGCAGCTTAGTAGGGGAGGGGGTGAACACTGAAGCTTTCTTT
>.|TRBJ2-1|TRBV7-2|TRBD1
CASSLDRRDEQFF
TGTGCCAGCAGCTTGGACAGGCGTGATGAGCAGTTCTTC
>.|TRBJ2-5|TRBV27|.
CASSSLGETQYF
TGTGCCAGCAGTTCCCTCGGGGAGACCCAGTACTTC
>few|TRBJ2-3|TRBV10-3|TRBD1
CAITGTGSDTQYF
TGTGCCATAACCGGGACAGGGTCGGATACGCAGTATTTT
>.|TRBJ2-6|TRBV7-2|.
CASRWGSGANVLTF
TGTGCCAGCAGGTGGGGCTCTGGGGCCAACGTCCTGACTTTC
>.|TRBJ2-2|TRBV29-1|TRBD1
CSVVKGASTGELFF
TGCAGCGTTGTAAAGGGGGCGTCCACCGGGGAGCTGTTTTTT
>once|TRBJ2-1|TRBV2|TRBD1
CASSQDRGYNEQFF
TGTGCCAGCAGTCAGGACAGGGGCTACAATGAGCAGTTCTTC
>.|TRBJ2-5|TRBV6-1|.
CASRKGVQETQYF
TGTGCCAGCAGGAAGGGGGTCCAAGAGACCCAGTACTTC
>.|TRBJ2-7|TRBV2|.
CASSDGIPSYEQYF
TGTGCCAGCAGTGACGGAATACCTTCCTACGAGCAGTACTTC
>.|TRBJ2-7|TRBV14|.
CASSQLFGSYEQYF
TGTGCCAGCAGCCAGCTTTTTGGCTCCTACGAGCAGTACTTC
>.|TRBJ2-7|TRBV9|TRBD2
CASSPAGTSGSPWSYEQYF
TGTGCCAGCAGCCCGGCTGGGACTAGCGGGAGTCCCTGGTCCTACGAGCAGTACTTC
>.|TRBJ2-7|TRBV2|TRBD1
CASSANTGQGTRWSEQYF
TGTGCCAGCAGTGCTAATACGGGACAGGGGACCAGATGGAGCGAGCAGTACTTC
>.|TRBJ2-6|TRBV5-1|TRBD2
CASSLRVQLAGDAGANVLTF
TGCGCCAGCAGCTTGAGGGTTCAACTAGCGGGAGATGCTGGGGCCAACGTCCTGACTTTC
>.|TRBJ2-7|TRBV5-8|.
CASSTRDNIYEQYF
TGTGCCAGCAGCACACGGGACAATATCTACGAGCAGTACTTC
>once|TRBJ2-1|TRBV6-1|.
CASSEVILGNEQFF
TGTGCCAGCAGTGAGGTCATATTGGGGAATGAGCAGTTCTTC
>.|TRBJ1-1|TRBV5-1|TRBD1
CASSLDRAGLDTEAFF
TGCGCCAGCAGCCTCGACAGGGCTGGATTGGACACTGAAGCTTTCTTT
>.|TRBJ1-6|TRBV7-3|TRBD1
CASSLNTGANSPLHF
TGTGCCAGCAGCTTAAATACAGGGGCCAATTCACCCCTCCACTTT
>once|TRBJ2-3|TRBV5-1|.
CASSSSDTGTPGFSTDTQYF
TGCGCCAGCAGCTCGTCAGATACAGGGACCCCGGGGTTTAGCACAGATACGCAGTATTTT
>.|TRBJ2-7|TRBV7-2|TRBD1
CASSGRGQGEQYF
TGTGCCAGCAGCGGCAGGGGGCAAGGCGAGCAGTACTTC
>.|TRBJ2-3|TRBV18|.
CASSPLDGGTDTQYF
TGTGCCAGCTCACCACTCGACGGTGGCACAGATACGCAGTATTTT
>few|TRBJ1-2|TRBV5-1|TRBD1
CASSNLEGRGESGYTF
TGCGCCAGCAGCAACCTGGAGGGCAGGGGGGAGTCTGGCTACACCTTC
>once|TRBJ2-3|TRBV14|.
CASSQDGADTQYF
TGTGCCAGCAGCCAAGACGGGGCAGATACGCAGTATTTT
>.|TRBJ2-7|TRBV5-4|TRBD2
CASSSGLDTYEQYF
TGTGCCAGCAGCTCGGGACTAGATACTTACGAGCAGTACTTC
>.|TRBJ2-3|TRBV19|.
CATAPGGTDTQYF
TGTGCCACCGCCCCGGGTGGCACAGATACGCAGTATTTT
>.|TRBJ2-7|TRBV12-5|TRBD1
CASGPDRLSPYEQYF
TGTGCTAGTGGTCCGGACAGGTTATCACCCTACGAGCAGTACTTC
>once|TRBJ2-3|TRBV7-8|.
CASSFESGTPWDTQYF
TGTGCCAGCAGCTTCGAATCCGGGACTCCTTGGGATACGCAGTATTTT
>few|TRBJ1-5|TRBV19|TRBD1
CASTDRDRGNQPQHF
TGTGCCAGTACCGACAGGGATCGGGGCAATCAGCCCCAGCATTTT
>.|TRBJ2-3|TRBV7-2|.
CASSFTFSRDTQYF
TGTGCCAGCAGCTTCACTTTTTCTAGGGATACGCAGTATTTT
>.|TRBJ1-2|TRBV19|.
CATRGVYGYTF
TGTGCCACCCGGGGGGTCTATGGCTACACCTTC
>.|TRBJ1-6|TRBV19|TRBD1
CASSIARGQGVSPLHF
TGTGCCAGTAGTATCGCCAGGGGGCAAGGTGTATCACCCCTCCACTTT
>.|TRBJ2-7|TRBV5-1|.
CASSLRQPRDEQYF
TGCGCCAGCAGCTTGAGACAGCCCCGAGACGAGCAGTACTTC